The T cell receptor (beta chain) described here comes from a study of blood T cells in healthy people across ages. Germline V gives CDR1 SEHNR, CDR2 FQNEAQ (reference sequence). V lost 3 bases, J lost 0 bases, and 7 bases stayed unmatched. CDR3 size: 18 residues. Per-sample yields of isolated PBMCs were at least 6 million. It was with a sample-barcoded 5' primer and a J-beta primer mix that a second PCR of about 6 to 12 cycles was run. The template-switch adaptor, which had 12 random nucleotides, put a tag on each cDNA molecule. One entry per CDR3 protein results from TCRdb running MiXCR on the 5' RACE reads. The sample includes 1.2 million to 1.5 million distinct CDR3 sequences, around 59% of them seen just once. Study-wide findings and caveats: Unsorted PBMCs blocked a conclusive comparison of naive and antigen-experienced cells.

Notes on this clonotype: Its target is not known.

The material sequenced was blood. The chain recombines TRBV7-9 with TRBJ2-1; 11 nucleotides match TRBD2. The receptor was isolated from a man aged 18 to 29 in good health. CDR3 in amino acids: CASSFRTSGLSSYNEQFF. The CDR3 DNA reads TGTGCCAGCAGCTTCCGGACTAGCGGGCTAAGCTCCTACAATGAGCAGTTCTTC.